This TCR beta chain was documented in a study of blood T cells in healthy people across ages. Germline V CDR1 and CDR2: SGHAT, FQNNGV. This CDR3 region has 14 residues. Together with a sample-barcoded 5' primer, a J-beta primer mix was included in a second PCR lasting roughly 7 to 11 cycles. TCRdb reanalysed the 5' RACE reads using MiXCR and keeps one entry per CDR3 protein. The sample includes about 1.4 million distinct CDR3 sequences, around 59% seen only once; the top ten take about 6.3%. The genes are TRBV11-2 and TRBJ2-5; possible D gene TRBD2, 6 bases. The J call is doubtful: the DNA matches TRBJ2-7 better. This TCR derives from a man aged 18 to 30 in good health. The sequencing sample was made of blood. CDR3 nucleotide sequence: TGTGCCAGCAGCTTCTCCGGCGGGAACCACGAGCAGTACTTC. The encoded protein is CASSFSGGNHEQYF.